The TCR beta chain described here comes from a study of T cell repertoires in cytomegalovirus infection. Study information: Selected CMV epitopes included recently identified HLA-C-restricted ones as well as well-studied HLA-B-restricted ones. Both a matching HLA type and CMV infection were indicated by public TCR beta signatures.

MiXCR, applied by TCRdb to the reads, yields one record per CDR3 protein. The table includes 300,000 to 400,000 distinct CDR3 sequences, roughly 29% detected once. Trimming took 5 bases from V and 0 from J; bases not matched to a gene: 6. The length of the CDR3 is 16 residues. Germline loops: CDR1 SGHTA, CDR2 FQGTGA. There are a few counts of this clonotype. Its cognate antigen is unknown. The sample here was cultured PBMCs, taken from culture after CMV antigen stimulation. The receptor comes from a human donor in good health (CMV status not recorded). Some clones in this sample may be carry-over from other donors' samples. This chain links TRBV7-3 with TRBJ2-1, with 8 bases matching TRBD2. The CDR3 DNA follows: TGTGCCAGCAGCCCCACCGGGACTAGCTCCTACAATGAGCAGTTCTTC. Residues: CASSPTGTSSYNEQFF.